This T cell receptor beta chain was identified during a study of shared clonotypes between healthy human individuals. Study-level results: Sampling included only blood; tissue repertoires likely differ.

The donors were adults (healthy and HIV-negative) with no recent acute infections or vaccinations. Genomic DNA came from tens of millions of PBMCs in unsorted samples. Only in-frame clones appear in the TCRdb table, and some are missing; sequencing was by immunoSEQ multiplex PCR. The sample yields about 490,000 clones, approximately 81% seen once. V gave up 6 bases and J gave up 3 bases; unmatched junction bases: 8. The CDR3 extends over 15 amino acids. Germline V gene sequence: CDR1 SGDLS, CDR2 YYNGEE. Comment on this clone: Its antigen is currently unknown.

The chain is built from TRBV9 and TRBJ2-1, with 8 bases lining up with TRBD2. The source material was PBMCs. This sequence originates from a woman aged 40 to 49 in good health. Some clones in this sample may be carry-over from other donors' samples. Here the CDR3 reads CASTRAGENYNEQFF. The CDR3 DNA follows: TGTGCCAGCACGCGAGCGGGAGAAAACTACAATGAGCAGTTCTTC.